This T cell receptor (beta chain) is from a study of blood T cell repertoires in COVID-19. Study-level information: Sites across the United States, Italy and Spain contributed samples from acute and convalescent COVID-19. From T cells, B-cell-depleted T cells, or PBMCs came the material, which was cDNA or gDNA.

Per the authors' pipeline: Amplifying reference gene primers gave estimates of nucleated cell counts. Measured with immunoSEQ multiplex PCR; TCRdb has only the in-frame clones, and not every one. V, J and clone size were drawn from that table, and D and trimming were deduced from the DNA. The table has just under 350,000 clones, over 70% seen once. Losses at the gene ends were 8 bases for V and 0 bases for J; bases not matched to a gene: 6. The CDR3 consists of 14 residues. Germline assignment: CDR1 MDHEN and CDR2 SYDVKM. The sequence was collected from a man younger than 45 with active or convalescent COVID-19. The material sequenced was peripheral blood. The chain has TRBV28 and TRBJ2-7; 8 bases agree with TRBD2. CDR3 sequence: CASFGGGPSYEQYF. CDR3 DNA sequence: TGTGCCAGCTTCGGGGGGGGGCCCTCCTACGAGCAGTACTTC.